These T cell receptor beta chains were read from a single sample in a study of OX40 agonist ivuxolimab in advanced cancers. Some clones are missing from TCRdb's copy, which holds only in-frame ones; the method was immunoSEQ multiplex PCR. The table shows some 33,000 clones, with 81% occurring only once. The sample was CD4+ or CD8+ T cells sorted from blood, taken in a trial of the OX40 agonist ivuxolimab. The receptor set was obtained from an adult with an advanced solid tumor such as melanoma, head and neck, liver or kidney cancer. Each CDR3 is given with its conserved first and last residue. A D gene is named only where the DNA matches it firmly. A clone size is listed for some rows: how often the clone was seen (once, few, many), or a class if it is expanded.

v_call	clone_size	j_call	d_call	cdr3_aa	cdr3_nt
TRBV7-2	NA	TRBJ2-7	TRBD1	CASSSRDRGYEQYF	TGTGCCAGCAGCTCACGGGACAGGGGCTACGAGCAGTACTTC
TRBV28	NA	TRBJ2-1	TRBD2	CASSRAGGLYEQFF	TGTGCCAGTAGTCGGGCGGGAGGGTTATATGAGCAGTTCTTC
TRBV12-5	NA	TRBJ2-7	NA	CASTDRKGEQYF	TGTGCTAGTACGGACAGAAAGGGCGAGCAGTACTTC
TRBV11-2	NA	TRBJ2-3	NA	CASSFGGPGRDTQYF	TGTGCCAGCAGCTTTGGGGGTCCGGGACGGGATACGCAGTATTTT
TRBV28	NA	TRBJ1-4	NA	CASSFRGAGDEKLFF	TGTGCCAGCAGTTTTCGGGGGGCGGGGGATGAAAAACTGTTTTTT
TRBV19	NA	TRBJ1-2	TRBD1	CASRIRTGEGYTF	TGTGCCAGCAGAATTAGGACAGGGGAAGGCTACACCTTC
TRBV27	NA	TRBJ2-1	NA	CASSTSYNEQFF	TGTGCCAGCAGTACCAGCTACAATGAGCAGTTCTTC
TRBV2	NA	TRBJ2-7	TRBD2	CASRGGTSGSYEQYF	TGTGCCAGCAGGGGGGGGACTAGCGGCTCCTACGAGCAGTACTTC
TRBV5-1	NA	TRBJ1-1	NA	CASSLGGRINTEAFF	TGCGCCAGCAGCTTAGGAGGGCGGATAAACACTGAAGCTTTCTTT
TRBV5-4	NA	TRBJ1-2	TRBD1	CASSPGQGARGYTF	TGTGCCAGCAGCCCGGGACAGGGGGCGCGAGGCTACACCTTC
TRBV2	NA	TRBJ2-5	TRBD2	CASSGTSGISKETQYF	TGTGCCAGCAGTGGGACTAGCGGGATAAGTAAAGAGACCCAGTACTTC
TRBV7-3	NA	TRBJ2-3	TRBD2	CASSFGTSGPTDTQYF	TGTGCCAGCAGCTTTGGGACTAGCGGCCCCACAGATACGCAGTATTTT
TRBV19	few	TRBJ2-1	TRBD1	CASRKDRGSYNEQFF	TGTGCCAGTAGAAAAGACAGGGGCTCCTACAATGAGCAGTTCTTC
TRBV6-4	NA	TRBJ2-1	NA	CASSPRLVSYNEQFF	TGTGCCAGCAGTCCTCGGCTAGTGTCCTACAATGAGCAGTTCTTC
TRBV11-1	NA	TRBJ2-4	TRBD2	CASSLELFTGGGNIQYF	TGTGCCAGCAGCTTAGAACTTTTTACGGGAGGAGGGAACATTCAGTACTTC
TRBV6-6	NA	TRBJ1-5	TRBD1	CASSRGQGSNQPQHF	TGTGCCAGCAGTCGTGGACAGGGTAGCAATCAGCCCCAGCATTTT
TRBV5-6	NA	TRBJ1-5	NA	CASSLYGNQPQHF	TGTGCCAGCAGCTTGTATGGCAATCAGCCCCAGCATTTT
TRBV6-5	NA	TRBJ1-2	NA	CASSPNPGVVYGYTF	TGTGCCAGCAGCCCCAATCCAGGGGTGGTATATGGCTACACCTTC
TRBV30	NA	TRBJ1-5	TRBD1	CAWRGGRGPGSNQPQHF	TGTGCCTGGAGGGGGGGCAGGGGGCCGGGGAGCAATCAGCCCCAGCATTTT
TRBV9	NA	TRBJ1-6	TRBD1	CASSAGQRRSSYNSPLHF	TGTGCCAGCAGCGCGGGACAGCGAAGGAGCTCCTATAATTCACCCCTCCACTTT
TRBV4-1	NA	TRBJ2-2	NA	CASSQGQGDTGELFF	TGCGCCAGCAGCCAAGGGCAGGGAGACACCGGGGAGCTGTTTTTT
TRBV6-5	NA	TRBJ2-5	NA	CASSYSGAGAQETQYF	TGTGCCAGCAGTTACTCCGGAGCGGGCGCCCAAGAGACCCAGTACTTC
TRBV7-3	NA	TRBJ1-2	TRBD1	CASSLQGYGYTF	TGTGCCAGCAGCCTACAGGGGTATGGCTACACCTTC
TRBV10-3	NA	TRBJ2-7	NA	CAISEFGYEQYF	TGTGCCATCAGTGAATTCGGGTACGAGCAGTACTTC
TRBV6-1	NA	TRBJ2-1	TRBD1	CASKNRGSYNEQFF	TGTGCCAGCAAAAACAGGGGCTCCTACAATGAGCAGTTCTTC
TRBV6-5	once	TRBJ1-2	TRBD1	CASRTGLGGYTF	TGTGCCAGCAGGACAGGGCTCGGTGGCTACACCTTC
TRBV6-6	NA	TRBJ2-5	TRBD1	CASGTGRETQYF	TGTGCCAGCGGGACAGGGAGAGAGACCCAGTACTTC
TRBV28	NA	TRBJ1-1	TRBD1	CASMYRDRGRLIRNTEAFF	TGTGCCAGCATGTACCGGGACAGGGGGCGTTTGATCCGGAACACTGAAGCTTTCTTT
TRBV18	NA	TRBJ2-7	TRBD1	CASSPTPGTGFKGPYEQYF	TGTGCCAGCTCACCGACCCCGGGGACAGGCTTTAAGGGCCCCTACGAGCAGTACTTC
TRBV6-5	NA	TRBJ1-1	NA	CASSYGGGWNEAFF	TGTGCCAGCAGTTACGGGGGAGGATGGAATGAAGCTTTCTTT
TRBV5-1	NA	TRBJ2-2	NA	CASSYSDWTNTGELFF	TGCGCCAGCAGCTATTCCGACTGGACGAACACCGGGGAGCTGTTTTTT
TRBV30	NA	TRBJ2-1	TRBD2	CAWIPSGTNSEQFF	TGTGCCTGGATCCCTAGCGGGACTAACAGTGAGCAGTTCTTC
TRBV2	few	TRBJ2-5	TRBD1	CASSRDRGQETQYF	TGTGCCAGCAGTCGGGACAGGGGTCAAGAGACCCAGTACTTC
TRBV19	NA	TRBJ1-5	NA	CATKVGNQPQHF	TGTGCCACCAAGGTGGGGAATCAGCCCCAGCATTTT
TRBV5-1	NA	TRBJ2-3	TRBD2	CASSTLGGDTDTQYF	TGCGCCAGCAGCACCTTGGGGGGGGACACAGATACGCAGTATTTT
TRBV10-3	NA	TRBJ2-3	NA	CAISDMSLVTQYF	TGTGCCATCAGTGACATGAGTCTCGTTACGCAGTATTTT
TRBV7-3	NA	TRBJ1-2	TRBD1	CASSRTGRYGYTF	TGTGCCAGCAGCCGGACAGGGAGGTATGGCTACACCTTC